These T cell receptor beta chains were read from a single sample in a study of regulatory T cells in long-lasting Graves disease. One entry per CDR3 protein results from TCRdb running MiXCR on the multiplex PCR reads. Of around 420,000 distinct CDR3 sequences in the sample, around a sixth were seen once. The specimen comprised peripheral blood mononuclear cells (PBMCs), sampled at new diagnosis, from a patient treated with antithyroid drugs. Receptor source: a female donor with Graves disease. CDR3s include the opening cysteine and the closing phenylalanine or tryptophan. D genes are given only for firm matches. Not all rows give a size; the values are once, few, many and, for expanded clones, a class.

d_gene: NA; v_gene: TRBV27; abundance: NA; j_gene: TRBJ2-7; CDR3nt: TGTGCCAGCATTCCCAGGAACTCCTACGAGCAGTACTTC; CDR3aa: CASIPRNSYEQYF
d_gene: NA; v_gene: TRBV27; abundance: many; j_gene: TRBJ2-7; CDR3nt: TGTGCCAGCAGAAAGACAGAAAGCTCCTACGAGCAGTACTTC; CDR3aa: CASRKTESSYEQYF
d_gene: NA; v_gene: TRBV2; abundance: NA; j_gene: TRBJ2-2; CDR3nt: TGTGCCAGCAGGGGGACCTGGAGGGAGCTGTTTTTT; CDR3aa: CASRGTWRELFF
d_gene: NA; v_gene: TRBV7-9; abundance: many; j_gene: TRBJ1-2; CDR3nt: TGTGCCAGCAGCTTACGGGCGGACCCTAACTATGGCTACACCTTC; CDR3aa: CASSLRADPNYGYTF
d_gene: TRBD2; v_gene: TRBV29-1; abundance: many; j_gene: TRBJ2-7; CDR3nt: TGCAGCGTTGAAGGGAGCGTTGTCGGGACTAGCGAACCTGAGCAGTACTTC; CDR3aa: CSVEGSVVGTSEPEQYF
d_gene: NA; v_gene: TRBV7-2; abundance: many; j_gene: TRBJ2-3; CDR3nt: TGTGCCAGCAGCCTCCCAGGGGGGACTACGCAGTATTTT; CDR3aa: CASSLPGGTTQYF
d_gene: NA; v_gene: TRBV4-2; abundance: few; j_gene: TRBJ2-7; CDR3nt: TGTGCCAGCAGCCGAGAAATGGGGGTCTACGAGCAGTACTTC; CDR3aa: CASSREMGVYEQYF
d_gene: NA; v_gene: TRBV7-2; abundance: once; j_gene: TRBJ1-1; CDR3nt: TGTGCCAGCAGTTCCGGGCTGACAGTGGGGCTTGAAGCTTTCTTT; CDR3aa: CASSSGLTVGLEAFF
d_gene: NA; v_gene: TRBV12-3/TRBV12-4; abundance: many; j_gene: TRBJ1-1; CDR3nt: TGTGCCAGCAGTGACGCACTTGGCATAAATGCAGAAGCTTTCTTT; CDR3aa: CASSDALGINAEAFF
d_gene: NA; v_gene: TRBV5-1; abundance: many; j_gene: TRBJ2-2; CDR3nt: TGTGCCAGCAGCGGGGGAGGACAGGTCACCGGGGAGCTGTTTTTT; CDR3aa: CASSGGGQVTGELFF
d_gene: NA; v_gene: TRBV19; abundance: many; j_gene: TRBJ1-5; CDR3nt: TGTGCCAGTAGGAAGACAGCCCATCAGCCCCAGCATTTT; CDR3aa: CASRKTAHQPQHF
d_gene: NA; v_gene: TRBV6-2/TRBV6-3; abundance: many; j_gene: TRBJ1-6; CDR3nt: TGTGCCAGCAGTTACTCGTCGCGGGGAGTCGATAATTCACCCCTCCACTTT; CDR3aa: CASSYSSRGVDNSPLHF
d_gene: TRBD1; v_gene: TRBV10-3; abundance: NA; j_gene: TRBJ2-1; CDR3nt: TGTGCCATCAGGGGGACCGGGACAGGGCTAGTCGAGCAGTTCTTC; CDR3aa: CAIRGTGTGLVEQFF
d_gene: NA; v_gene: TRBV7-6; abundance: many; j_gene: TRBJ1-1; CDR3nt: TGTGCCAGCAGCCCAACGGGACACCTCGAAGCTTTCTTT; CDR3aa: CASSPTGHLEAFF
d_gene: NA; v_gene: TRBV10-3; abundance: few; j_gene: TRBJ1-1; CDR3nt: TGTGCCATCAGACTACAGCGAATGAACACTGAAGCTTTCTTT; CDR3aa: CAIRLQRMNTEAFF
d_gene: NA; v_gene: TRBV20-1; abundance: NA; j_gene: TRBJ2-5; CDR3nt: TGCAGTGCTAGGGCGAACCAAGAGACCCAGTACTTC; CDR3aa: CSARANQETQYF
d_gene: NA; v_gene: TRBV24-1; abundance: many; j_gene: TRBJ2-2; CDR3nt: TGTGCCACCAGTGGGCCGAACACCGGGGAGCTGTTTTTT; CDR3aa: CATSGPNTGELFF
d_gene: NA; v_gene: TRBV28; abundance: many; j_gene: TRBJ2-7; CDR3nt: TGTGCCAGCACTCCGGCCGACAGGCCGCGAGAGCAGTACTTC; CDR3aa: CASTPADRPREQYF
d_gene: TRBD2; v_gene: TRBV14; abundance: few; j_gene: TRBJ2-1; CDR3nt: TGTGCCAGCAGCCAAGCACCATCTAGCGGTTCTATATACAGTGAGCAGTTCTTC; CDR3aa: CASSQAPSSGSIYSEQFF
d_gene: NA; v_gene: TRBV28; abundance: many; j_gene: TRBJ1-2; CDR3nt: TGTGCCAGCAGTGCGCCAGCCCGTTCTTCCTATGGCTACACCTTC; CDR3aa: CASSAPARSSYGYTF
d_gene: NA; v_gene: TRBV2; abundance: many; j_gene: TRBJ1-1; CDR3nt: TGTGCCAGCAGTATGGGGCCCCACGGCACTGAAGCTTTCTTT; CDR3aa: CASSMGPHGTEAFF
d_gene: NA; v_gene: TRBV7-9; abundance: many; j_gene: TRBJ1-1; CDR3nt: TGTGCCAGCAGTCCCCCCGAGGGGCGAAACACTGAAGCTTTCTTT; CDR3aa: CASSPPEGRNTEAFF
d_gene: TRBD2; v_gene: TRBV12-5; abundance: many; j_gene: TRBJ2-5; CDR3nt: TGTGCTAGTCGGTATGGACTAGCGGAAGAGACCCAGTACTTC; CDR3aa: CASRYGLAEETQYF
d_gene: NA; v_gene: TRBV19; abundance: NA; j_gene: TRBJ1-2; CDR3nt: TGTGCCAGTAGTATTTGTCCAACAACCTATGGCTACACCTTC; CDR3aa: CASSICPTTYGYTF
d_gene: TRBD2; v_gene: TRBV28; abundance: NA; j_gene: TRBJ2-2; CDR3nt: TGTGCCAGCAGTTTCCCGGGGGGGGATCGGAACACCGGGGAGCTGTTTTTT; CDR3aa: CASSFPGGDRNTGELFF
d_gene: NA; v_gene: TRBV9; abundance: many; j_gene: TRBJ1-5; CDR3nt: TGTGCCAGCAGCCCCGGACACCCTTGGAGCAATCAGCCCCAGCATTTT; CDR3aa: CASSPGHPWSNQPQHF
d_gene: NA; v_gene: TRBV20-1; abundance: many; j_gene: TRBJ1-5; CDR3nt: TGCAGTGCTAGAGTGGGGGGGTTGGGCAATCAGCCCCAGCATTTT; CDR3aa: CSARVGGLGNQPQHF
d_gene: TRBD2; v_gene: TRBV7-9; abundance: NA; j_gene: TRBJ2-7; CDR3nt: TGTGCCAGCAGCCAGGGACTAGCGTTCTACGAGCAGTACTTC; CDR3aa: CASSQGLAFYEQYF
d_gene: NA; v_gene: TRBV7-9; abundance: few; j_gene: TRBJ2-5; CDR3nt: TGTGCCACCGACTTATTCCAAGAGACCCAGTACTTC; CDR3aa: CATDLFQETQYF
d_gene: TRBD1; v_gene: TRBV7-9; abundance: many; j_gene: TRBJ2-7; CDR3nt: TGTGCCAGCAGCTTAGTTTCCGGGACAGACGGCGACGAGCAGTACTTC; CDR3aa: CASSLVSGTDGDEQYF
d_gene: TRBD2; v_gene: TRBV7-9; abundance: many; j_gene: TRBJ2-5; CDR3nt: TGTGCCACAGTGGGACTAGCGAGAAAGACCCAGTACTTC; CDR3aa: CATVGLARKTQYF
d_gene: NA; v_gene: TRBV6-2/TRBV6-3; abundance: many; j_gene: TRBJ1-1; CDR3nt: TGTGCCAGCAGTGAAGAAGAGCGTAGCACTGAAGCTTTCTTT; CDR3aa: CASSEEERSTEAFF
d_gene: TRBD1; v_gene: TRBV5-1; abundance: many; j_gene: TRBJ1-1; CDR3nt: TGCGCCAGCACCAGACAGGGCGGAATGAACACTGAAGCTTTCTTT; CDR3aa: CASTRQGGMNTEAFF
d_gene: TRBD2; v_gene: TRBV20-1; abundance: many; j_gene: TRBJ2-1; CDR3nt: TGCAGTGCTCAGGGACTAAACAATGAGCAGTTCTTC; CDR3aa: CSAQGLNNEQFF
d_gene: NA; v_gene: TRBV6-1; abundance: NA; j_gene: TRBJ2-5; CDR3nt: TGTGCCAGCAGCCCCCCTGGGAACCCCCAAGAGACCCAGTACTTC; CDR3aa: CASSPPGNPQETQYF
d_gene: NA; v_gene: TRBV7-3; abundance: many; j_gene: TRBJ2-5; CDR3nt: TGTGCCAGCAGCTTAAGCGGCAGGAAAATAGAGACCCAGTACTTC; CDR3aa: CASSLSGRKIETQYF
d_gene: TRBD2; v_gene: TRBV7-9; abundance: many; j_gene: TRBJ2-1; CDR3nt: TGTGCCAGCAGACCGACTAGCTATGAGCAGTTCTTC; CDR3aa: CASRPTSYEQFF
d_gene: TRBD1; v_gene: TRBV9; abundance: many; j_gene: TRBJ1-2; CDR3nt: TGTGCCAGCAGCGGAGGACAGGGGGCGGCCTATGGCTACACCTTC; CDR3aa: CASSGGQGAAYGYTF
d_gene: NA; v_gene: TRBV12-5; abundance: many; j_gene: TRBJ2-7; CDR3nt: TGTGCTAGTGGTACCAGACCCTACGAGCAGTACTTC; CDR3aa: CASGTRPYEQYF
d_gene: NA; v_gene: TRBV7-9; abundance: many; j_gene: TRBJ1-2; CDR3nt: TGTGCCAGCAGCGAAGACAAATTAGACGGCTACACCTTC; CDR3aa: CASSEDKLDGYTF
d_gene: NA; v_gene: TRBV7-9; abundance: many; j_gene: TRBJ2-7; CDR3nt: TGTGCGGGCAGCTTAGGCGGAGGTTCCTACGAGCAGTACTTC; CDR3aa: CAGSLGGGSYEQYF
d_gene: NA; v_gene: TRBV10-3; abundance: few; j_gene: TRBJ2-5; CDR3nt: TGTGCCATCAGTGAGCCCAGGGTAGGGGAGACCCAGTACTTC; CDR3aa: CAISEPRVGETQYF
d_gene: TRBD2; v_gene: TRBV28; abundance: many; j_gene: TRBJ2-1; CDR3nt: TGTGCCAGCAGTTTCCCGACTAGCGGAGGGCACTACAATGAGCAGTTCTTC; CDR3aa: CASSFPTSGGHYNEQFF
d_gene: TRBD1; v_gene: TRBV6-5; abundance: many; j_gene: TRBJ1-2; CDR3nt: TGTGCCAGCAGTTACATGGGGACAGGGGGCAGCTATGGCTACACCTTC; CDR3aa: CASSYMGTGGSYGYTF
d_gene: NA; v_gene: TRBV3-1; abundance: NA; j_gene: TRBJ2-1; CDR3nt: TGTGCCAGCAGCCCGGGGGGGACAGGGCGATTAAATGAGCAGTTCTTC; CDR3aa: CASSPGGTGRLNEQFF
d_gene: TRBD2; v_gene: TRBV7-2; abundance: many; j_gene: TRBJ2-1; CDR3nt: TGTGCCAGCTCGTGGGGGAGCGGGAGGGTTCATTCCTACAATGAGCAGTTCTTC; CDR3aa: CASSWGSGRVHSYNEQFF
d_gene: TRBD1; v_gene: TRBV7-2; abundance: many; j_gene: TRBJ2-7; CDR3nt: TGTGCCAGCAGCTTGATTATGACAGGGAACGAGCAGTACTTC; CDR3aa: CASSLIMTGNEQYF
d_gene: TRBD1; v_gene: TRBV18; abundance: NA; j_gene: TRBJ2-3; CDR3nt: TGTGCCAGCTCACCACGGACAGGGGGCCCAGATACGCAGTATTTT; CDR3aa: CASSPRTGGPDTQYF
d_gene: TRBD1; v_gene: TRBV7-9; abundance: many; j_gene: TRBJ2-7; CDR3nt: TGTGCCAGCAGTCCTGCGGACAGGTGGGTCTACGAGCAGTACTTC; CDR3aa: CASSPADRWVYEQYF
d_gene: TRBD2; v_gene: TRBV12-3/TRBV12-4; abundance: NA; j_gene: TRBJ2-7; CDR3nt: TGTGCCAGCAGTTGGGCGGGGGACCTATACGAGCAGTACTTC; CDR3aa: CASSWAGDLYEQYF
d_gene: TRBD1; v_gene: TRBV7-9; abundance: many; j_gene: TRBJ2-1; CDR3nt: TGTGCCAGCAGCTCGACAGGGCTCTACAATGAGCAGTTCTTC; CDR3aa: CASSSTGLYNEQFF
d_gene: NA; v_gene: TRBV10-3; abundance: few; j_gene: TRBJ2-1; CDR3nt: TGTGCCATCAGTGAGAGGGAGCCTAACCGCTCCTACAATGAGCAGTTCTTC; CDR3aa: CAISEREPNRSYNEQFF
d_gene: TRBD1; v_gene: TRBV29-1; abundance: many; j_gene: TRBJ1-2; CDR3nt: TGCAGCGTTGAGGCAGGGGGCTCTGGCGGCTACACCTTC; CDR3aa: CSVEAGGSGGYTF
d_gene: NA; v_gene: TRBV7-9; abundance: NA; j_gene: TRBJ1-1; CDR3nt: TGTGCCAGCAGCTTAGAGGACACCCCGACGGACACTGAAGCTTTCTTT; CDR3aa: CASSLEDTPTDTEAFF
d_gene: NA; v_gene: TRBV3-1; abundance: NA; j_gene: TRBJ2-3; CDR3nt: TGTGCCAGCAGCCAAGCAGGAGATCAAGCAGATACGCAGTATTTT; CDR3aa: CASSQAGDQADTQYF
d_gene: NA; v_gene: TRBV7-2; abundance: many; j_gene: TRBJ1-2; CDR3nt: TGTGCCAGCAGCCCATCTGAGGACAGACCTAACTATGGCTACACCTTC; CDR3aa: CASSPSEDRPNYGYTF
d_gene: NA; v_gene: TRBV4-2; abundance: many; j_gene: TRBJ2-5; CDR3nt: TGTGCCAGCAGCCAAGATGCGATGGAGACCCAGTACTTC; CDR3aa: CASSQDAMETQYF
d_gene: TRBD1; v_gene: TRBV9; abundance: many; j_gene: TRBJ2-3; CDR3nt: TGTGCCAGCAGCGTAGATGCAGGGGGCTTCAGGTTGAGCACAGATACGCAGTATTTT; CDR3aa: CASSVDAGGFRLSTDTQYF
d_gene: NA; v_gene: TRBV11-2; abundance: many; j_gene: TRBJ2-3; CDR3nt: TGTGCCAGCAGCCGAGTCTCCGATACGCAGTATTTT; CDR3aa: CASSRVSDTQYF